This TCR beta chain was sequenced for a study of Graves' ophthalmopathy and Graves' hyperthyroidism (dated by TCRdb to about 2018). Study-wide context: Peripheral blood was collected at initial diagnosis, before any treatment. The study used signatures of the TCR beta repertoire to tell Graves' ophthalmopathy apart from Graves' hyperthyroidism and to predict which patients would progress to ophthalmopathy. In total, approximately 140 blood samples were TCR-sequenced: 40 to 45 ophthalmopathy, under 80 hyperthyroidism and about 17 hyperthyroidism-to-ophthalmopathy patients. A discovery set of 100 patients (43 ophthalmopathy, some 58 stable hyperthyroidism) was enrolled to explore V-J signatures distinguishing ophthalmopathy from hyperthyroidism. For independent validation, a separate cohort was made up of approximately 19 hyperthyroidism patients plus 17 patients who later progressed from hyperthyroidism to ophthalmopathy. T-cell repertoires of thyroid tissue and blood were compared in 5 or 6 hyperthyroidism patients. Following sampling, methimazole starting at 30 mg daily was administered to hyperthyroidism patients, and high-dose intravenous methylprednisolone was administered to ophthalmopathy patients. The 90 to 100 discovery patients were randomly split 7:3 into training and test sets. Overall study outcomes, separate from this receptor: In validation, the model predicted ophthalmopathy progression with nearly 71% sensitivity and around 72% specificity; roughly 11 predicted patients were CT-confirmed with GO in a median of approximately 6.2 months. No statistical method was used to set the sample size in advance, and the investigators knew which group each participant was assigned to. In cross-validation, the 13-signature model distinguished ophthalmopathy from stable hyperthyroidism with about 88% sensitivity and just under 84% specificity, and in the test set the corresponding values were about 80% and 75%. Most expanded thyroid clonotypes with frequency above 0.001 were also detected in blood, suggesting blood repertoires may reflect the thyroid immune response.

For repertoire sequencing, TCR beta CDR3 regions were amplified from RNA transcripts. A first-round RT-PCR used HTBI primers with the Qiagen OneStep RT-PCR kit, followed by a second-round multiplex PCR, size selection and purification. Libraries were sequenced on an Illumina HiSeq2000 using paired-end 100 bp reads. The paper's data handling went like this. SOAPnuke was used to process the reads, throwing out any read that had adapters, had uncalled bases, had a mean Phred below 15, or lacked an exact constant-primer or identifier match. COPE v1.2.5 was used to merge the high-quality paired reads. Clonotypes were defined as unique nucleotide sequences and were aligned to IMGT TRB V, D and J references using MiTCR v1.1. Analysis was restricted to V-J combinations with a frequency above 0.0001, which covered roughly 99% of repertoires. For each V-J combination, a TCR clonal expansion and chaos score was defined as F50 clonal expansion divided by the chaos observed in the TCRdist matrix. Welch's t-statistics and random forest were used to reduce the features to about 12 V-J combinations, which were then used as input to a naive Bayes classifier. Thyroid-blood repertoire similarity was quantified with the Morisita-Horn index. TCRdb took the public reads, trimmed them with fastp at Q25, ran MiXCR for clone calling and kept in-frame beta chains. Every CDR3 protein is listed once, alongside the most common genes and DNA of its rows. TCRdb's processing, not the study's, gives the V and J calls here. This sample is represented by 170,000 or so distinct CDR3 sequences; roughly two fifths of them were singletons. Of the sample, roughly 5.8% is held by the ten largest clones.

On this clonotype: Its antigen is not yet known. There are no base qualities to consult, and no much larger clone falls within one base.

Via the germline V gene, CDR1 is SGHDN and CDR2 FVKESK. At the junction V is shortened by 4 bases and J by 1 base, with 14 bases in between. The cysteine opens and the phenylalanine closes a CDR3 of 15 amino acids. The entry retains the CDR3 DNA only, 45 bases that are in frame from base 1. Ophthalmopathy patients had moderately to severely active disease, Clinical Activity Score of at least 3, NOSPECS grade of at least 4, and disease duration under 3 months. Patients were excluded if they had other autoimmune diseases, uncontrolled infections, pregnancy or lactation. Diagnosis was based on clinical symptoms, serum thyroxine, TRAb, thyroid ultrasound and orbital computed tomography. Ficoll-Paque density gradient centrifugation was used to isolate PBMCs from around 10 ml of fresh peripheral blood. Total RNA was extracted with Trizol reagent and quality-checked on an Agilent 2100 Bioanalyzer.

The rearranged chain carries TRBV14 and TRBJ2-7; the best D guess is TRBD1, with 6 bases matching. This receptor was identified in a woman aged 40 to 55 with Graves' ophthalmopathy. Donor details come from another sample of the same person, matched by shared clones. Material: peripheral blood. The DNA sequence reads TGTGCCAGCAGCCCGCCCAGGGGCGAATCCTACGAGCAGTACTTC. It specifies CASSPPRGESYEQYF.